This T cell receptor beta chain was recovered during a study of blood T cell repertoires in COVID-19. Whole-study context: Sites across the United States, Italy and Spain contributed samples from acute and convalescent COVID-19. In each case, the material was cDNA or gDNA derived from T cells, B-cell-depleted T cells, or PBMCs.

From germline, CDR1 is SNHLY and CDR2 FYNNEI. The CDR3 is 15 residues long. With 4 bases clipped from V and 4 bases from J, the junction kept 8 bases outside the gene matches. Seattle-derived patients entered the study during active infection and were followed longitudinally. In the original workflow: Estimation of nucleated cell counts was performed using reference gene primer amplification. Assay used: immunoSEQ multiplex PCR; TCRdb lists only in-frame clones, some missing. The V and J calls and clone size come from that table; D and trimming were worked out from the DNA. The sample yields 120,000 to 150,000 clones, 70% to 90% seen once. This clone was picked up one time.

This TCR was recovered from an older woman with COVID-19, enrolled during active disease. Sequencing used peripheral blood. The rearrangement uses TRBV2 and TRBJ1-1; 8 bases fit TRBD1. CDR3: CASSGTGGMGTEAFF. The CDR3 nucleotides read TGTGCCAGCAGTGGAACAGGGGGAATGGGCACTGAAGCTTTCTTT.